This T cell receptor beta chain was obtained from a study of CD8 T cells in Susac syndrome. This clonotype has only one observation. The CDR3 is made up of 15 amino acids. V was clipped by 5 bases and J by 1 base; unmatched bases: 5. Germline V CDR1 and CDR2: SGHNT, YYREEE (reference sequence). Random hexamers were used to reverse transcribe roughly 0.45 to 1 ug of RNA. A single record per CDR3 protein comes from TCRdb applying MiXCR to the immunoSEQ multiplex PCR reads. In the table there are about 210,000 distinct CDR3 sequences, approximately 93% of which are singletons. This TCR derives from a human donor in good health. The V and J genes are TRBV5-4 and TRBJ2-2, with 7 nucleotides matching TRBD1. Sequenced material: CD4+ T cells from PBMCs. The DNA of the CDR3 is TGTGCCAGCAGAGGAAGACAGGGGAACACCGGGGAGCTGTTTTTT. Its translation: CASRGRQGNTGELFF.